The 27 T cell receptor beta chains below come from one sample, sequenced in a study of CD8+CD57+ T cells in acquired aplastic anemia (dated by TCRdb to 2016 to 2019). TCRdb shows the sequencer as Illumina HiSeq 2000. Genomic DNA was used as template for profiling of TCR beta VDJ combinations and CDR3 sequences. TCRdb reprocessed the public reads (quality trimming at Q25 with fastp, clone calling with MiXCR) and kept in-frame beta chains. Rows are unified per CDR3 protein, each entry keeping the most common DNA and genes. The sample table contains around 150,000 distinct CDR3 sequences; only one count was recorded for around 50% of them. Of the sample, approximately 3% is held by the ten largest clones. Patients chosen for sequencing had shown expansion of CD8+CD57+ cells by flow cytometry. The sequenced material came from sorted CD4+, CD8+, or CD8+CD57+ T cells (not recorded which) from PBMCs. The receptor set was obtained from a human donor with aplastic anemia.

This clonotype was seen ten or more times. This chain links TRBV6-5 with TRBJ1-5; D remains unclear. V was cut by 0 bases and J by 3 bases, with 6 bases left in between. This CDR3 comprises 14 residues. Germline V gene sequence: CDR1 MNHEY, CDR2 SVGAGI. This chain's CDR3 is CASSYSINNQPQHF. The CDR3 DNA sequence: TGTGCCAGCAGTTACTCGATTAACAATCAGCCCCAGCATTTT.

Notes on this clonotype: At one end, the junction sequence differs from germline, possibly due to a read error. This chain connects TRBV24-1 to TRBJ2-1; TRBD2 aligns across 13 bases. Per the germline V gene, CDR1 is KGHDR and CDR2 is SFDVKD. CDR3 length: 16 residues. The CDR3 protein is CASSTSTSGRANEQFF. For the CDR3, the DNA is TGTGCCAGCAGTACATCAACTAGCGGGAGGGCCAATGAGCAGTTCTTC.

In its sample, this clonotype was seen once. Without the conserved terminal phenylalanine or tryptophan, this CDR3 likely stems from a read error. The chain uses TRBV28 and TRBJ2-7; TRBD2 agrees at 10 bases. CDR3 length equals 15 residues. Looked up from germline, CDR1 is MDHEN and CDR2 is SYDVKM. V lost 5 bases, J lost 3 bases, and 7 bases stayed unmatched. Written as DNA, the CDR3 is TGTGCCAGCAGTGATCCTAGCGGGGGCCACTACGAGCAGTACCTC. Translating gives CASSDPSGGHYEQYL.

The chain is built from TRBV6-1 and TRBJ2-7; 8 bases map to TRBD1. Trimming took 0 bases from V and 2 from J; bases not matched to a gene: 6. CDR1 and CDR2 (germline): MNHNS, SASEGT. This CDR3 spans 16 amino acids. The CDR3 bases are TGTGCCAGCAGTGAAGCGGCAGGGACAGGCGCCTACGAGCAGTACTTC. This encodes CASSEAAGTGAYEQYF.

The rearrangement joins TRBV20-1 to TRBJ2-1; 12 bases match TRBD2. Losses at the gene ends were 8 bases for V and 15 bases for J; bases not matched to a gene: 14. Per the germline V gene, CDR1 is DFQATT and CDR2 is SNEGSKA (reference sequence). This CDR3 has 13 amino acids. CDR3 nucleotides: TGCAGTACCTATTTCGGGCTAGCGGGAGGGTGGTTCTTC. Translation gives CSTYFGLAGGWFF.

This clonotype was recorded at least ten times. This chain joins TRBV28 and TRBJ1-2; 8 bases line up with TRBD1. The CDR3 runs to 12 residues. V gave up 6 bases and J gave up 10 bases; unmatched junction bases: 7. From germline, CDR1 is MDHEN and CDR2 SYDVKM. CDR3 bases: TGTGCCAGCAGGGCGCAGGGGGCGTTCTACACCTTC. Its protein product is CASRAQGAFYTF.

As to this clonotype: Just one base apart from a much larger clone, this may be a read error. The gene calls are TRBV28 and TRBJ2-7; 9 bases are shared with TRBD2. CDR3 length: 14 amino acids. Germline loops: CDR1 MDHEN, CDR2 SYDVKM. V gave up 2 bases and J gave up 7 bases; unmatched junction bases: 6. The CDR3 DNA reads TGTGCCAGCAGTTTACATAGCGGGAGCCGGGAGCAGTACTTC. This translates into CASSLHSGSREQYF.

The count of this clonotype is one. This chain joins TRBV11-2 and TRBJ2-6, with TRBD2 matching 12 bases. Per the germline V gene, CDR1 is SGHAT and CDR2 is FQNNGV. The J segment lost 0 bases and the V segment lost 3 bases, leaving 3 bases of the junction unmatched. The CDR3 has 18 residues. CDR3 sequence (DNA): TGTGCCAGCAGCTTTCTAGCGGGAGGGGTCTCTGGGGCCAACGTCCTGACTTTC. It translates to CASSFLAGGVSGANVLTF.

This clonotype has ten or more counts. This chain uses TRBV12-3 or TRBV12-4 with TRBJ1-6; 7 bases match TRBD1. This CDR3 has 19 residues. After removal of 5 bases from V and 9 bases from J, the junction contained 22 bases not matched to a gene. In nucleotides, the CDR3 is TGTGCCAGCAGTATGTTCCGGGACAGTGGGAGAGCCCGGAGTTCACCCCTCCACTTT. It specifies CASSMFRDSGRARSSPLHF.

This clonotype was counted once. This sequence may be a read error, since a much larger clone differs from it by one base. The chain combines TRBV5-1 with TRBJ2-7; D unclear. CDR1 is SGHRS, CDR2 YFSETQ, per germline. V lost 5 bases, J lost 1 base, and 16 bases lay in between. The CDR3 totals 15 residues. This chain's CDR3 is CASSSESSNSYEQYF. For the CDR3, the DNA is TGCGCCAGCAGTTCTGAATCCTCAAATTCCTACGAGCAGTACTTC.

The chain is built from TRBV19 and TRBJ1-6; TRBD1 might be the D (5 bases). Trimming removed 6 bases at V and 6 bases at J, with 12 bases between. The V gene's germline CDR1 is LNHDA and CDR2 SQIVND (reference sequence). The CDR3 has 14 residues. The CDR3 sequence is CASRDMVGNSPLHF. The CDR3 DNA is TGTGCCAGTAGGGACATGGTCGGTAATTCACCCCTCCACTTT.

This clonotype was recorded many times. For the CDR3, the DNA is TGTGCCAGCAGGTATCCCGGGACAGGGGGCGAGCAGTACTTC. This codes for CASRYPGTGGEQYF. The chain carries TRBV12-3 or TRBV12-4 and TRBJ2-7, with TRBD1 matching over 11 bases. CDR3 length: 14 amino acids. After removal of 6 bases from V and 6 bases from J, the junction contained 7 bases not matched to a gene.

This clonotype was recorded many times. V gene TRBV19 combines with J gene TRBJ2-7; D unclear. This CDR3 comprises 15 residues. Germline V CDR1 and CDR2: LNHDA, SQIVND (reference sequence). Deletions cut 3 bases from V and 1 base from J, with 13 bases between. The CDR3 DNA follows: TGTGCCAGTAGTATTCGGGCGTTTTCGTCCTACGAGCAGTACTTC. Its protein product is CASSIRAFSSYEQYF.

The table lists this clonotype with many counts. This sequence joins TRBV30 and TRBJ2-7; TRBD1 or TRBD2 may be the D gene (6 bases each). This CDR3 region has 12 residues. Deletions cut 5 bases from V and 6 bases from J, with 14 bases between. Germline CDR1 reads GTSNPN; CDR2 reads SVGIG (reference sequence). DNA for the CDR3: TGTGCCTGGGGGGGGTACAGGGTCGAGCAGTACTTC. This encodes CAWGGYRVEQYF.

The chain recombines TRBV5-5 with TRBJ2-7; D gene unclear. This CDR3 spans 15 amino acids. V was pared by 0 bases and J by 3 bases, with 13 bases between. In germline, CDR1 is SGHKS, CDR2 YYEKEE (reference sequence). CDR3 nucleotide sequence: TGTGCCAGCAGCTTGGGGATAGGGATGGTCTACGAGCAGTACTTC. The encoded protein is CASSLGIGMVYEQYF.

This clonotype was detected ten times or more. The chain couples TRBV9 to TRBJ2-1; TRBD2 matches 9 bases. Germline CDR1 and CDR2: SGDLS and YYNGEE. V was pared by 4 bases and J by 5 bases, with 7 bases of the junction left unmatched. The CDR3 covers 15 residues. CDR3 residues: CASSTGTSYHNEQFF. The CDR3 region has the DNA TGTGCCAGCAGCACCGGGACTAGCTACCACAATGAGCAGTTCTTC.

V and J are TRBV10-3 and TRBJ2-3; 8 positions agree with TRBD2. The CDR3 runs 15 residues. J was trimmed by 2 bases and V by 4 bases; bases with no gene match: 5. Germline CDR1 is ENHRY and CDR2 is SYGVKD. The CDR3 nucleotides are TGTGCCATCAGTGTCCAGCGGGGGAACACAGATACGCAGTATTTT. It is translated as CAISVQRGNTDTQYF.

This chain links TRBV15 with TRBJ2-5; no firm D call. Trimming removed 1 base at V and 2 bases at J, with 11 bases between. The CDR3 runs 15 residues. CDR1 is LNHNV, CDR2 YYDKDF, per germline (reference sequence). DNA for the CDR3: TGTGCCACCAGCAGAGGAGCAAGGGAACAAGAGACCCAGTACTTC. Translating gives CATSRGAREQETQYF.

This chain uses TRBV4-2 with TRBJ2-1; 8 nucleotides match TRBD2. CDR3 length equals 17 residues. V dropped 3 bases and J dropped 6; count of bases not matched to a gene: 13. Germline V gene sequence: CDR1 LGHNA, CDR2 YNFKEQ. CDR3 bases: TGTGCCAGCAGCCAGATTAAGCGGGAGTGGTCTAGCAATGAGCAGTTCTTC. Translating it yields CASSQIKREWSSNEQFF.

V gene TRBV5-1 combines with J gene TRBJ1-6; 8 bases map to TRBD1. The J segment lost 9 bases and the V segment lost 0 bases, leaving 8 bases of the junction unmatched. Germline V lookup: CDR1 SGHRS, CDR2 YFSETQ. CDR3 length: 16 residues. CDR3 sequence (DNA): TGCGCCAGCAGCTTGGGCTTGACAGGGGCCGGTTCACCCCTCCACTTT. It translates to CASSLGLTGAGSPLHF.

This clonotype was counted many times. The chain carries TRBV12-3 or TRBV12-4 and TRBJ2-5; weak D call: TRBD1 (6 bases). V lost 1 base to trimming and J lost 5 bases, with 17 bases between them. This CDR3 has 16 residues. Here the CDR3 DNA reads TGTGCCAGCAGTTTAGGACAGGTCGAGCAGTTCGAGACCCAGTACTTC. Its translation is CASSLGQVEQFETQYF.

CDR3 nucleotides: TGCAGCGTTGAAGGAGGGAATCATGGCTACACCTTC. Protein: CSVEGGNHGYTF. The gene calls are TRBV29-1 and TRBJ1-2; D unresolved. The CDR3 has 12 residues. Per germline, CDR1 SQVTM and CDR2 ANQGSEA. The V end lost 1 base, the J end lost 6 bases, and 9 bases lay between the germline ends.

This chain connects TRBV11-1 to TRBJ1-6; D gene uncertain. Germline assignment: CDR1 SGHAT and CDR2 FQDESV (reference sequence). The CDR3 consists of 17 residues. The V end was cut by 5 bases, the J end by 3 bases, with 17 bases between. Written as DNA, the CDR3 is TGTGCCAGCAGCCCCCCGAATCCGACCTTCTATAATTCACCCCTCCACTTT. This codes for CASSPPNPTFYNSPLHF.

In regard to this clonotype: Possible read error: a much larger clone is one base away. J is TRBJ1-2 and V is TRBV12-5; 7 bases align to TRBD1. Unmatched junction bases numbered 7, after V lost 5 bases and J lost 7 bases. The length of the CDR3 is 13 residues. Germline-derived CDR1 and CDR2 are LGHNT and FRNRAP. CDR3 in amino acids: CASGPFQGGGYTF. CDR3 nucleotide sequence: TGTGCTAGTGGTCCTTTCCAGGGGGGTGGCTACACCTTC.

This sequence joins TRBV7-8 and TRBJ1-5; D is ambiguous. CDR1 is SGHVS and CDR2 is FQNEAQ in the germline V gene. The CDR3 loop spans 15 amino acids. The V end lost 1 base, the J end lost 2 bases, and 9 bases lay between the germline ends. CDR3 in amino acids: CASSLVGQGNQPQHF. CDR3 coding DNA: TGTGCCAGCAGCTTAGTGGGTCAGGGCAATCAGCCCCAGCATTTT.

This clonotype was counted many times. This chain joins TRBV24-1 and TRBJ1-3; D gene uncertain. Trimming removed 3 bases at V and 0 bases at J, with 11 bases between. The germline V gene encodes CDR1 KGHDR and CDR2 SFDVKD. This CDR3 region has 16 residues. CDR3 sequence (DNA): TGTGCCACCAGTGATGCCACAGCGAGCTCTGGAAACACCATATATTTT. This translates into CATSDATASSGNTIYF.

This clonotype was counted at least ten times. The V and J genes are TRBV28 and TRBJ1-6, with TRBD1 matching 11 bases. V trimming: 4 bases; J trimming: 14 bases; junction bases outside the gene matches: 7. The CDR3 length is 14 residues. Germline lookup yields CDR1 MDHEN and CDR2 SYDVKM. CDR3 DNA: TGTGCCAGCAGTTGGACAGGGGGCATATTGGCCCTCCACTTT. Translating it yields CASSWTGGILALHF. Variable domain in full (rest from reference TRBV28 and TRBJ1-6): DVKVTQSSRYLVKRTGEKVFLECVQDMDHENMFWYRQDPGLGLRLIYFSYDVKMKEKGDIPEGYSVSREKKERFSLILESASTNQTSMYLCASSWTGGILALHFGNGTRLTVT.